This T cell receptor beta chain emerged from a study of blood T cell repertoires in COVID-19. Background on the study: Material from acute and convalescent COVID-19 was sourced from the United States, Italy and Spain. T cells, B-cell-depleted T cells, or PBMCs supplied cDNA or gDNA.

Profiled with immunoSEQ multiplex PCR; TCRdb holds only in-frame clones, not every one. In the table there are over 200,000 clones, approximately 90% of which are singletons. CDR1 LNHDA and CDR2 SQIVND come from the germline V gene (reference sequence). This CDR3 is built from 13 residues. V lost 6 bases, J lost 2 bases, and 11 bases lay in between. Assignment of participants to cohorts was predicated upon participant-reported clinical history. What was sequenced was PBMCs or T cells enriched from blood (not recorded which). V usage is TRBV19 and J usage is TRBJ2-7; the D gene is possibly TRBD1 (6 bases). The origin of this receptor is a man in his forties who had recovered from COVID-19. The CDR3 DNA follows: TGTGCCAGTAGCGAGGACAGTACCTACGAGCAGTACTTC. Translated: CASSEDSTYEQYF.